This is a list of T cell receptor beta chains from one sample in a study of beta chain features in type 1 diabetes. Profiling relied on immunoSEQ multiplex PCR, and the TCRdb table lists in-frame clones only, not all of them. This table has about 280,000 clones, around 16% appearing once. Material: naive CD4+ T cells from blood. All receptors come from a man aged 18 to 29 with type 1 diabetes. Each CDR3 is given with its conserved first and last residue. A D gene is named only where the DNA matches it firmly. Where a row states a size, it is once, few, many or the class of an expanded clone; other rows omit it.

D gene: -; V gene: TRBV30; J gene: TRBJ1-5; clone size: few; CDR3 DNA: TGTGCCTGGAGTGTACTAAGCAATCAGCCCCAGCATTTT; CDR3 protein: CAWSVLSNQPQHF
D gene: -; V gene: TRBV7-9; J gene: TRBJ2-6; clone size: few; CDR3 DNA: TGTGCCAGCAGCCCCCTTTCTGGGGCCAACGTCCTGACTTTC; CDR3 protein: CASSPLSGANVLTF
D gene: TRBD2; V gene: TRBV4-1; J gene: TRBJ2-1; clone size: -; CDR3 DNA: TGCGCCAGCAGCCAGCCCGGGACTAGCGGGCGGGGCCTCTACAATGAGCAGTTCTTC; CDR3 protein: CASSQPGTSGRGLYNEQFF
D gene: -; V gene: TRBV10-2; J gene: TRBJ2-5; clone size: -; CDR3 DNA: TGCGCCAGCAGTTACAAGGGGCTGAGAGAGACCCAGTACTTC; CDR3 protein: CASSYKGLRETQYF
D gene: TRBD2; V gene: TRBV18; J gene: TRBJ2-1; clone size: -; CDR3 DNA: TGTGCCAGCTCACTCACTAGCGGGGGGCCAGAGCAGTTCTTC; CDR3 protein: CASSLTSGGPEQFF
D gene: -; V gene: TRBV20-1; J gene: TRBJ2-1; clone size: few; CDR3 DNA: TGCAGTGCTAGAGCGTTTAATGAGCAGTTCTTC; CDR3 protein: CSARAFNEQFF
D gene: TRBD1; V gene: TRBV27; J gene: TRBJ1-6; clone size: few; CDR3 DNA: TGTGCCAGCAGTTTCCTAGACAGGGGGACCTCACCCCTCCACTTT; CDR3 protein: CASSFLDRGTSPLHF
D gene: -; V gene: TRBV12-5; J gene: TRBJ2-7; clone size: -; CDR3 DNA: TGTGCTAGTGGTTTGGTACGGCCCGGGATCTACGAGCAGTACTTC; CDR3 protein: CASGLVRPGIYEQYF
D gene: -; V gene: TRBV9; J gene: TRBJ1-4; clone size: few; CDR3 DNA: TGTGCCAGCAGCCCCCGACAGGATGAAAAACTGTTTTTT; CDR3 protein: CASSPRQDEKLFF
D gene: -; V gene: TRBV7-9; J gene: TRBJ1-1; clone size: -; CDR3 DNA: TGTGCCAGCAGCCCTAGTACCAACACTGAAGCTTTCTTT; CDR3 protein: CASSPSTNTEAFF
D gene: TRBD1; V gene: TRBV5-4; J gene: TRBJ1-2; clone size: few; CDR3 DNA: TGTGCCAGCAGCCTGACAGGGGGCGATGGCTACACCTTC; CDR3 protein: CASSLTGGDGYTF
D gene: TRBD2; V gene: TRBV9; J gene: TRBJ2-7; clone size: -; CDR3 DNA: TGTGCCAGCAGCGAGGCTAGCGGGAACGTCTACGAGCAGTACTTC; CDR3 protein: CASSEASGNVYEQYF
D gene: -; V gene: TRBV12-5; J gene: TRBJ2-1; clone size: -; CDR3 DNA: TGTGCTAGTAGTGTGCGGATTACCTCCTACAATGAGCAGTTCTTC; CDR3 protein: CASSVRITSYNEQFF
D gene: -; V gene: TRBV6-5; J gene: TRBJ1-1; clone size: -; CDR3 DNA: TGTGCCAGCAGTTACCGCAGGGCGAACACTGAAGCTTTCTTT; CDR3 protein: CASSYRRANTEAFF
D gene: -; V gene: TRBV7-6; J gene: TRBJ2-1; clone size: -; CDR3 DNA: TGTGCCAGCAGCTTGGGCCCCCACGTCAATGAGCAGTTCTTC; CDR3 protein: CASSLGPHVNEQFF
D gene: TRBD2; V gene: TRBV5-1; J gene: TRBJ2-7; clone size: -; CDR3 DNA: TGCGCCAGCAGCTTGTCTAGACAGCGGGAGGGTGACCGCGAGCAGTACTTC; CDR3 protein: CASSLSRQREGDREQYF
D gene: -; V gene: TRBV30; J gene: TRBJ1-4; clone size: few; CDR3 DNA: TGTGCCTGGAGTGTAACTACTTACGAAAAACTGTTTTTT; CDR3 protein: CAWSVTTYEKLFF
D gene: TRBD2; V gene: TRBV11-2; J gene: TRBJ2-4; clone size: -; CDR3 DNA: TGTGCCAGCAGCCTAGCGGTACTAGCCAAAAACATTCAGTACTTC; CDR3 protein: CASSLAVLAKNIQYF
D gene: TRBD1; V gene: TRBV9; J gene: TRBJ2-5; clone size: -; CDR3 DNA: TGTGCCAGCAGCGTAGGAAGGACAGGGTTCCAAGAGACCCAGTACTTC; CDR3 protein: CASSVGRTGFQETQYF
D gene: TRBD1; V gene: TRBV7-9; J gene: TRBJ1-6; clone size: -; CDR3 DNA: TGTGCCAGCAGCTCGGACAGGCGAGTTCCCCTCCACTTT; CDR3 protein: CASSSDRRVPLHF
D gene: TRBD2; V gene: TRBV6-6; J gene: TRBJ2-1; clone size: few; CDR3 DNA: TGTGCCAGCAGTTCCTTCGGGAGCGGGAGAAGATTGCTCTTC; CDR3 protein: CASSSFGSGRRLLF
D gene: -; V gene: TRBV15; J gene: TRBJ2-2; clone size: -; CDR3 DNA: TGTGCCACCAGCAGAGTAAGCGGTCAGTCGAACACCGGGGAGCTGTTTTTT; CDR3 protein: CATSRVSGQSNTGELFF
D gene: -; V gene: TRBV7-2; J gene: TRBJ2-5; clone size: -; CDR3 DNA: TGTGCCAGCAGCTTACGGCTAGCGGAGACCCAGTACTTC; CDR3 protein: CASSLRLAETQYF
D gene: TRBD1; V gene: TRBV9; J gene: TRBJ2-3; clone size: few; CDR3 DNA: TGTGCCAGCAGCGCAGGAGGACAGGGCCTGAGTACGCAGTATTTT; CDR3 protein: CASSAGGQGLSTQYF
D gene: TRBD2; V gene: TRBV4-3; J gene: TRBJ2-7; clone size: few; CDR3 DNA: TGCGCCAGCAGCCAGGCGACTAGCGTCCACGAGCAGTACTTC; CDR3 protein: CASSQATSVHEQYF
D gene: -; V gene: TRBV2; J gene: TRBJ2-3; clone size: -; CDR3 DNA: TGTGCCAGCAGGGAGGGTGGCACAGATACGCAGTATTTT; CDR3 protein: CASREGGTDTQYF
D gene: -; V gene: TRBV13; J gene: TRBJ1-1; clone size: -; CDR3 DNA: TGTGCCAGCAGAGCCCCCCCTTTGAACACTGAAGCTTTCTTT; CDR3 protein: CASRAPPLNTEAFF
D gene: -; V gene: TRBV28; J gene: TRBJ1-2; clone size: -; CDR3 DNA: TGTGCCAGCAGTCTCAGGAACTATGGCTACACCTTC; CDR3 protein: CASSLRNYGYTF
D gene: -; V gene: TRBV4-2; J gene: TRBJ2-3; clone size: few; CDR3 DNA: TGTGCCAGCAGCCAAGGAGATCAGGGCGATACGCAGTATTTT; CDR3 protein: CASSQGDQGDTQYF
D gene: -; V gene: TRBV14; J gene: TRBJ2-7; clone size: few; CDR3 DNA: TGTGCCAGCAGCCAACGGGTATCCGAGCAGTACTTC; CDR3 protein: CASSQRVSEQYF
D gene: -; V gene: TRBV18; J gene: TRBJ2-1; clone size: few; CDR3 DNA: TGTGCCAGCTCACCACGGGAGGCCTACTACAATGAGCAGTTCTTC; CDR3 protein: CASSPREAYYNEQFF
D gene: -; V gene: TRBV30; J gene: TRBJ2-6; clone size: -; CDR3 DNA: TGTGCCTGGAGTGTAATAGAGGCTGGGGCCAACGTCCTGACTTTC; CDR3 protein: CAWSVIEAGANVLTF
D gene: -; V gene: TRBV5-1; J gene: TRBJ1-1; clone size: -; CDR3 DNA: TGCGCCAGCAGCTTGCGAGGGAACACTGAAGCTTTCTTT; CDR3 protein: CASSLRGNTEAFF
D gene: -; V gene: TRBV5-1; J gene: TRBJ2-3; clone size: few; CDR3 DNA: TGCGCCAGCAGCCTCGGGTCAGATACGCAGTATTTT; CDR3 protein: CASSLGSDTQYF
D gene: TRBD1; V gene: TRBV19; J gene: TRBJ2-1; clone size: -; CDR3 DNA: TGTGCCAGTAGTCCCAGGACAGGTTCAGGGCAGTTCTTC; CDR3 protein: CASSPRTGSGQFF
D gene: -; V gene: TRBV5-1; J gene: TRBJ2-7; clone size: -; CDR3 DNA: TGCGCCAGCAGCTTGGTCGGGAATAAGGTCGAGCAGTACTTC; CDR3 protein: CASSLVGNKVEQYF
D gene: -; V gene: TRBV29-1; J gene: TRBJ1-5; clone size: few; CDR3 DNA: TGCAGCGTTTCATTTACGGTCGATCAGCCCCAGCATTTT; CDR3 protein: CSVSFTVDQPQHF
D gene: -; V gene: TRBV28; J gene: TRBJ1-4; clone size: -; CDR3 DNA: TGTGCCAGCAGTTTTTATCAGGGACTGGGTGGTCTGTTTTTT; CDR3 protein: CASSFYQGLGGLFF
D gene: TRBD2; V gene: TRBV19; J gene: TRBJ2-7; clone size: few; CDR3 DNA: TGTGCCAGTAGTAGGGCTAGCGGGATATACGAGCAGTACTTC; CDR3 protein: CASSRASGIYEQYF
D gene: -; V gene: TRBV29-1; J gene: TRBJ2-7; clone size: few; CDR3 DNA: TGCAGCGCGAGGGCCCACTACGAGCAGTACTTC; CDR3 protein: CSARAHYEQYF
D gene: TRBD1; V gene: TRBV28; J gene: TRBJ2-5; clone size: -; CDR3 DNA: TGTGCCAGCGGGGGACAGCAAGAGACCCAGTACTTC; CDR3 protein: CASGGQQETQYF
D gene: -; V gene: TRBV7-9; J gene: TRBJ2-3; clone size: -; CDR3 DNA: TGTGCCAGCAGCTCCAGGGTCCCGGACACAGATACGCAGTATTTT; CDR3 protein: CASSSRVPDTDTQYF
D gene: TRBD2; V gene: TRBV7-2; J gene: TRBJ2-1; clone size: -; CDR3 DNA: TGTGCCAGCAGCCCGGGACTAGCGGGGAACAATGAGCAGTTCTTC; CDR3 protein: CASSPGLAGNNEQFF
D gene: TRBD2; V gene: TRBV27; J gene: TRBJ2-7; clone size: few; CDR3 DNA: TGTGCCAGCGGCGAGCGGGGCCCCCTGAGGGAGCAGTACTTC; CDR3 protein: CASGERGPLREQYF
D gene: -; V gene: TRBV29-1; J gene: TRBJ2-7; clone size: few; CDR3 DNA: TGCAGCGTTTGGTCCAGGTCCTACGAGCAGTACTTC; CDR3 protein: CSVWSRSYEQYF
D gene: TRBD1; V gene: TRBV28; J gene: TRBJ2-3; clone size: -; CDR3 DNA: TGTGCCAGCAGTTTAGGACAGGTGTCAGCAGATACGCAGTATTTT; CDR3 protein: CASSLGQVSADTQYF
D gene: -; V gene: TRBV4-1; J gene: TRBJ1-2; clone size: -; CDR3 DNA: TGCGCCAGCAGCCAAGACTACCCTACCGATGGCTACACCTTC; CDR3 protein: CASSQDYPTDGYTF
D gene: TRBD2; V gene: TRBV19; J gene: TRBJ2-1; clone size: few; CDR3 DNA: TGTGCCTGCGGGGGACTAGCGGGAAATGAGCAGTTCTTC; CDR3 protein: CACGGLAGNEQFF
D gene: -; V gene: TRBV30; J gene: TRBJ2-1; clone size: -; CDR3 DNA: TGTGCCTGGAGTGTAAAACGTGCCCGAACATACTACAATGAGCAGTTCTTC; CDR3 protein: CAWSVKRARTYYNEQFF
D gene: -; V gene: TRBV21-1; J gene: TRBJ2-7; clone size: few; CDR3 DNA: TGTGCCAGCAGCAAAGTCCGCCGGGAGACTACCTACGAGCAGTACTTC; CDR3 protein: CASSKVRRETTYEQYF
D gene: -; V gene: TRBV6-1; J gene: TRBJ1-1; clone size: few; CDR3 DNA: TGTGCCAGCATGGAGATCCTGAACACTGAAGCTTTCTTT; CDR3 protein: CASMEILNTEAFF
D gene: -; V gene: TRBV14; J gene: TRBJ2-7; clone size: few; CDR3 DNA: TGTGCCAGCAGTTTCAGGGGATACGAGCAGTACTTC; CDR3 protein: CASSFRGYEQYF
D gene: -; V gene: TRBV29-1; J gene: TRBJ1-2; clone size: -; CDR3 DNA: TGCAGCGTTGTACGCCTCCTAACCCTTGGCTACACCTTC; CDR3 protein: CSVVRLLTLGYTF